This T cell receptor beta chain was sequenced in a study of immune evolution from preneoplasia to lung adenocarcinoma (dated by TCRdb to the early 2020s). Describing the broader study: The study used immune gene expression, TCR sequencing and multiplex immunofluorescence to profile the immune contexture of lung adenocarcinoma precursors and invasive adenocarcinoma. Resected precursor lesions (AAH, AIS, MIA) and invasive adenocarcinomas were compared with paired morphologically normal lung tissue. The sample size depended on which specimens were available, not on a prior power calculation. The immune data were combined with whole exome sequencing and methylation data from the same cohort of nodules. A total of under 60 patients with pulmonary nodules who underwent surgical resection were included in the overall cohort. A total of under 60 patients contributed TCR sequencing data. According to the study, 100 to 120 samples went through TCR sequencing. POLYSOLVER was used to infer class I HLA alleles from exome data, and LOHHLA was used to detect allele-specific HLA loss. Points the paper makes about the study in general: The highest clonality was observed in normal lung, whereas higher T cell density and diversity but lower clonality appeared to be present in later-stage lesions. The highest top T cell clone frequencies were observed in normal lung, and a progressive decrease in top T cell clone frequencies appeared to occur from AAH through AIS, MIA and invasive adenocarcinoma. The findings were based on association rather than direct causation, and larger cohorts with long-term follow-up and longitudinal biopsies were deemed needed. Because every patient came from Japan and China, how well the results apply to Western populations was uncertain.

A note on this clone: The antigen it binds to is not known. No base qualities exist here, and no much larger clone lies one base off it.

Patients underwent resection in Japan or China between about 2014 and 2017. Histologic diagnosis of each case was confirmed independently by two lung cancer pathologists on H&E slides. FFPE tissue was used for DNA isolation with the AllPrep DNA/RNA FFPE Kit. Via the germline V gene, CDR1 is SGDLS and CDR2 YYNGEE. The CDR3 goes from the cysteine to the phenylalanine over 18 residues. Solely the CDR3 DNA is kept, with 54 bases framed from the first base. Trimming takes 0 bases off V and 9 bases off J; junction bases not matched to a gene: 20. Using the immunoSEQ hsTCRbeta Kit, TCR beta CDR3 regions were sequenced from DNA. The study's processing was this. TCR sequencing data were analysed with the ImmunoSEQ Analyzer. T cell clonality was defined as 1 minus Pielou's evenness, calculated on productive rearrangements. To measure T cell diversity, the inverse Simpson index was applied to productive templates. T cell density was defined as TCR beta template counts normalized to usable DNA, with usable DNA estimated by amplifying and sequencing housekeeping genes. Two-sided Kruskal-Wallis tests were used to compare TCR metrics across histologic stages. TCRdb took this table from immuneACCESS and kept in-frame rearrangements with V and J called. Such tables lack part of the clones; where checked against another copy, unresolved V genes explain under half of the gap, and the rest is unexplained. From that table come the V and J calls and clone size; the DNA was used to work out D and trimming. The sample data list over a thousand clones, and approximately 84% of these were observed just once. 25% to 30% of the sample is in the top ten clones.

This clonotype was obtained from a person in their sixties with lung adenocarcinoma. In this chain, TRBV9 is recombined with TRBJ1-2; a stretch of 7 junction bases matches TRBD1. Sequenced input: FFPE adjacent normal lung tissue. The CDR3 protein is CASSVEEVGGDSVISYTF. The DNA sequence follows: TGTGCCAGCAGCGTAGAGGAGGTCGGGGGGGACAGCGTGATTAGCTACACCTTC.